These T cell receptor beta chains were read from a single sample in a study of cytomegalovirus exposure and HLA in healthy donors. Data came from immunoSEQ multiplex PCR; TCRdb stores just in-frame clones and leaves some out. The sample has 150,000 to 200,000 clones; roughly 79% are singletons. The sample consisted of PBMCs. Receptors originate from a woman aged 40-49 years in good health and CMV-seronegative. The CDR3 runs from the conserved cysteine through the conserved F or W. The order of the fields is J gene, clone size, D gene, V gene, CDR3 protein, CDR3 DNA. A D gene is named only where the DNA matches it firmly. Size values are once, few and many counts, or a class for expanded clones, and some rows have none.

J gene: TRBJ2-1
clone size: -
D gene: -
V gene: TRBV5-1
CDR3 protein: CASSFAGDEQFF
CDR3 DNA: TGCGCCAGCAGCTTCGCCGGGGATGAGCAGTTCTTC

J gene: TRBJ2-3
clone size: -
D gene: -
V gene: TRBV19
CDR3 protein: CASRVVGRDTQYF
CDR3 DNA: TGTGCCAGTAGGGTCGTGGGGCGTGATACGCAGTATTTT

J gene: TRBJ2-7
clone size: -
D gene: TRBD1
V gene: TRBV2
CDR3 protein: CASAGTGDEQYF
CDR3 DNA: TGTGCCAGCGCCGGGACAGGGGACGAGCAGTACTTC

J gene: TRBJ2-5
clone size: -
D gene: -
V gene: TRBV9
CDR3 protein: CASSRSEGRETQYF
CDR3 DNA: TGTGCCAGCAGCCGATCGGAGGGGAGAGAGACCCAGTACTTC

J gene: TRBJ2-3
clone size: -
D gene: TRBD1
V gene: TRBV29-1
CDR3 protein: CSAYTGQFTDTQYF
CDR3 DNA: TGCAGCGCTTACACGGGACAGTTCACAGATACGCAGTATTTT

J gene: TRBJ2-5
clone size: -
D gene: -
V gene: TRBV5-1
CDR3 protein: CASSLKVDFQETQYF
CDR3 DNA: TGCGCCAGCAGCTTGAAGGTGGACTTTCAAGAGACCCAGTACTTC

J gene: TRBJ2-1
clone size: few
D gene: TRBD1
V gene: TRBV29-1
CDR3 protein: CSARTGYNEQFF
CDR3 DNA: TGCAGCGCGCGGACAGGTTACAATGAGCAGTTCTTC

J gene: TRBJ1-4
clone size: -
D gene: TRBD1
V gene: TRBV7-9
CDR3 protein: CASRTGGASEKLFF
CDR3 DNA: TGTGCCAGCAGGACAGGGGGCGCTTCTGAAAAACTGTTTTTT

J gene: TRBJ1-1
clone size: few
D gene: -
V gene: TRBV5-1
CDR3 protein: CASSLTENTEAFF
CDR3 DNA: TGCGCCAGCAGCTTGACAGAGAACACTGAAGCTTTCTTT

J gene: TRBJ2-7
clone size: -
D gene: TRBD2
V gene: TRBV30
CDR3 protein: CAWSPSGRGLMEQYF
CDR3 DNA: TGTGCCTGGAGTCCAAGCGGGAGGGGGTTGATGGAGCAGTACTTC

J gene: TRBJ2-7
clone size: -
D gene: TRBD1
V gene: TRBV5-1
CDR3 protein: CASRLDRAYEQYF
CDR3 DNA: TGCGCCAGCAGGTTGGACAGGGCCTACGAGCAGTACTTC

J gene: TRBJ2-3
clone size: -
D gene: -
V gene: TRBV30
CDR3 protein: CAWGDGGVDTQYF
CDR3 DNA: TGTGCCTGGGGTGACGGGGGAGTGGATACGCAGTATTTT

J gene: TRBJ2-5
clone size: -
D gene: TRBD2
V gene: TRBV5-6
CDR3 protein: CASSLGGAGGTLTQYF
CDR3 DNA: TGTGCCAGCAGCTTAGGCGGAGCGGGAGGGACTTTGACCCAGTACTTC

J gene: TRBJ2-1
clone size: -
D gene: TRBD2
V gene: TRBV2
CDR3 protein: CASSRGLAGGSGEQFF
CDR3 DNA: TGTGCCAGCAGTCGCGGACTAGCGGGAGGATCGGGTGAGCAGTTCTTC

J gene: TRBJ1-4
clone size: -
D gene: TRBD1
V gene: TRBV28
CDR3 protein: CASSLDGQGGLEKLFF
CDR3 DNA: TGTGCCAGCAGTTTGGATGGACAGGGTGGTCTCGAAAAACTGTTTTTT

J gene: TRBJ2-3
clone size: -
D gene: TRBD2
V gene: TRBV19
CDR3 protein: CASSIVLGGADTQYF
CDR3 DNA: TGTGCCAGTAGTATAGTCCTCGGGGGGGCAGATACGCAGTATTTT

J gene: TRBJ2-7
clone size: -
D gene: TRBD1
V gene: TRBV2
CDR3 protein: CASSDRAVRRYEQYF
CDR3 DNA: TGTGCCAGCAGCGACAGGGCAGTGAGGCGCTACGAGCAGTACTTC

J gene: TRBJ2-1
clone size: -
D gene: TRBD2
V gene: TRBV28
CDR3 protein: CASSTLLLAGSYNEQFF
CDR3 DNA: TGTGCCAGCAGTACCTTACTACTAGCGGGCTCCTACAATGAGCAGTTCTTC

J gene: TRBJ1-1
clone size: -
D gene: -
V gene: TRBV2
CDR3 protein: CASSPDSYTEAFF
CDR3 DNA: TGTGCCAGCAGTCCTGACAGCTACACTGAAGCTTTCTTT

J gene: TRBJ1-1
clone size: once
D gene: TRBD1
V gene: TRBV5-1
CDR3 protein: CASSFGTGDTEAFF
CDR3 DNA: TGCGCCAGCAGCTTCGGGACAGGGGACACTGAAGCTTTCTTT

J gene: TRBJ2-2
clone size: -
D gene: -
V gene: TRBV5-4
CDR3 protein: CASSLARAPGELFF
CDR3 DNA: TGTGCCAGCAGCTTGGCCCGAGCCCCCGGGGAGCTGTTTTTT

J gene: TRBJ1-1
clone size: few
D gene: TRBD1
V gene: TRBV18
CDR3 protein: CASSPRQGRGTEAFF
CDR3 DNA: TGTGCCAGCTCACCCCGACAGGGGCGCGGGACTGAAGCTTTCTTT

J gene: TRBJ2-6
clone size: few
D gene: -
V gene: TRBV30
CDR3 protein: CAWSPYEMSGANVLTF
CDR3 DNA: TGTGCCTGGAGTCCATACGAGATGTCTGGGGCCAACGTCCTGACTTTC

J gene: TRBJ2-3
clone size: -
D gene: -
V gene: TRBV19
CDR3 protein: CASSPQRAGKGADTQYF
CDR3 DNA: TGTGCCAGTAGTCCACAAAGGGCAGGGAAGGGGGCAGATACGCAGTATTTT

J gene: TRBJ2-2
clone size: -
D gene: -
V gene: TRBV11-3
CDR3 protein: CASSPGLISSTGELFF
CDR3 DNA: TGTGCCAGCAGTCCCGGACTGATTAGCAGCACCGGGGAGCTGTTTTTT

J gene: TRBJ2-7
clone size: -
D gene: -
V gene: TRBV11-3
CDR3 protein: CASGRGAEQYF
CDR3 DNA: TGTGCCAGCGGCCGGGGGGCGGAGCAGTACTTC

J gene: TRBJ2-2
clone size: -
D gene: TRBD1
V gene: TRBV25-1
CDR3 protein: CASSERRTGRSGELFF
CDR3 DNA: TGTGCCAGCAGTGAAAGGAGGACAGGGAGGTCCGGGGAGCTGTTTTTT

J gene: TRBJ2-5
clone size: -
D gene: -
V gene: TRBV14
CDR3 protein: CASSQEALASVETQYF
CDR3 DNA: TGTGCCAGCAGCCAAGAAGCGCTAGCCAGTGTCGAGACCCAGTACTTC

J gene: TRBJ2-5
clone size: -
D gene: TRBD1
V gene: TRBV5-1
CDR3 protein: CASRRGGEGETQYF
CDR3 DNA: TGCGCCAGCAGAAGAGGGGGCGAAGGGGAGACCCAGTACTTC

J gene: TRBJ2-7
clone size: -
D gene: TRBD2
V gene: TRBV5-1
CDR3 protein: CASSQTSGDYEQYF
CDR3 DNA: TGCGCCAGCAGCCAGACTAGCGGGGACTACGAGCAGTACTTC

J gene: TRBJ1-2
clone size: few
D gene: -
V gene: TRBV7-8
CDR3 protein: CAGGGPNYGYTF
CDR3 DNA: TGTGCCGGGGGGGGCCCTAACTATGGCTACACCTTC

J gene: TRBJ2-1
clone size: once
D gene: TRBD2
V gene: TRBV5-1
CDR3 protein: CASSYGLAGDSEQFF
CDR3 DNA: TGCGCCAGCAGCTATGGACTAGCGGGAGACAGTGAGCAGTTCTTC

J gene: TRBJ1-2
clone size: few
D gene: -
V gene: TRBV18
CDR3 protein: CASSPPGGHGYTF
CDR3 DNA: TGTGCCAGCTCACCACCGGGTGGGCATGGCTACACCTTC

J gene: TRBJ2-7
clone size: -
D gene: TRBD1
V gene: TRBV29-1
CDR3 protein: CSVWRTGGNEQYF
CDR3 DNA: TGCAGCGTTTGGAGGACAGGGGGCAACGAGCAGTACTTC

J gene: TRBJ1-1
clone size: -
D gene: -
V gene: TRBV18
CDR3 protein: CASSPNGGATEAFF
CDR3 DNA: TGTGCCAGCTCACCAAATGGGGGCGCGACTGAAGCTTTCTTT

J gene: TRBJ1-2
clone size: few
D gene: TRBD1
V gene: TRBV9
CDR3 protein: CASSTRDRAESSYGYTF
CDR3 DNA: TGTGCCAGCAGCACCCGGGACAGGGCGGAATCAAGTTATGGCTACACCTTC